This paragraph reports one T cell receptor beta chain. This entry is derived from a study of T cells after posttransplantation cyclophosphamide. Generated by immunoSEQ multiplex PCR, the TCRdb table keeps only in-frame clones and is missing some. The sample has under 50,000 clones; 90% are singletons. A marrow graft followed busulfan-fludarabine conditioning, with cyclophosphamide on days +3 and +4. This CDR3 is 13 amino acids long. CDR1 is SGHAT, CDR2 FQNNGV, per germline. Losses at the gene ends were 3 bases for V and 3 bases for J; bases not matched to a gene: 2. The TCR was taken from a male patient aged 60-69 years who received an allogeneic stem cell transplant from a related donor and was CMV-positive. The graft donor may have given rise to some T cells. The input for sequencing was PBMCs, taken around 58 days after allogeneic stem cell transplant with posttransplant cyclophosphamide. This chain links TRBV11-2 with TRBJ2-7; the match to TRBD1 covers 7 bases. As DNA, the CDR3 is TGTGCCAGCAGCTTGTACAGGGGCTACGAGCAGTACGTC. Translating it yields CASSLYRGYEQYV.